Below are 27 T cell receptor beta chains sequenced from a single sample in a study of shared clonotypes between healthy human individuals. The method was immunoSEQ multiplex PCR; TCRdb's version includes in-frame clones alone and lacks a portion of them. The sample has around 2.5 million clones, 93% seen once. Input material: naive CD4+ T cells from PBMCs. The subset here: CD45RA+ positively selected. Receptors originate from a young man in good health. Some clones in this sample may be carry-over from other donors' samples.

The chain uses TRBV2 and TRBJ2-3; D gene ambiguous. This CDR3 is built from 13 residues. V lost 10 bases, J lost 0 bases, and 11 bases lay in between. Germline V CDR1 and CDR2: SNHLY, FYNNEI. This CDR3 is CAKARLSTDTQYF. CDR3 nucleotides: TGTGCCAAGGCCCGCCTTAGCACAGATACGCAGTATTTT.

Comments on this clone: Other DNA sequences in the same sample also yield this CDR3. The CDR3 sequence: CASSPESGANVLTF. For the CDR3, the DNA is TGTGCCAGCTCACCCGAATCTGGGGCCAACGTCCTGACTTTC. This chain joins TRBV18 and TRBJ2-6; no reliable D call. This CDR3 comprises 14 residues. The ends were cut back, 3 bases at V and 1 base at J, with 4 bases in the middle. Germline values: CDR1 KGHSH, CDR2 LQKENI.

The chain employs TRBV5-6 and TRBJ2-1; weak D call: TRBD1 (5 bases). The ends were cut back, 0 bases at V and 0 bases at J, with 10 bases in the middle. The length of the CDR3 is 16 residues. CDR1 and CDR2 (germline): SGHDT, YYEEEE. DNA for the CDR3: TGTGCCAGCAGCTTGGCAGGGATCGGCTCCTACAATGAGCAGTTCTTC. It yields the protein CASSLAGIGSYNEQFF.

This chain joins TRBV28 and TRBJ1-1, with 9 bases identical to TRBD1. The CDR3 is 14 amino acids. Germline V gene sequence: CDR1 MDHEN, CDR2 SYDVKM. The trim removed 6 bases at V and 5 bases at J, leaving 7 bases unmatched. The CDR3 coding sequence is TGTGCCAGCAGCCGGGACAGGGAGGGGACTGAAGCTTTCTTT. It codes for CASSRDREGTEAFF. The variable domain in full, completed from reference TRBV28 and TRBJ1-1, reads DVKVTQSSRYLVKRTGEKVFLECVQDMDHENMFWYRQDPGLGLRLIYFSYDVKMKEKGDIPEGYSVSREKKERFSLILESASTNQTSMYLCASSRDREGTEAFFGQGTRLTVV.

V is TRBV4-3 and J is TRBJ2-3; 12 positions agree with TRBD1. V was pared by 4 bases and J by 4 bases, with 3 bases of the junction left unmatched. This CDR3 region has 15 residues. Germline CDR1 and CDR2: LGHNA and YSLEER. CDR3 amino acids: CASSPGTGGSDTQYF. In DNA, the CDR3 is TGCGCCAGCAGCCCCGGGACAGGGGGCTCAGATACGCAGTATTTT.

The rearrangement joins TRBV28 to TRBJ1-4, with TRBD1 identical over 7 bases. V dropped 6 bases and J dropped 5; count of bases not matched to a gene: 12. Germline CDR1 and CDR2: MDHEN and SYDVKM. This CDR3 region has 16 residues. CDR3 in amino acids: CASRGNEKGANEKLFF. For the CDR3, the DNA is TGTGCCAGCAGGGGCAATGAGAAGGGGGCAAATGAAAAACTGTTTTTT.

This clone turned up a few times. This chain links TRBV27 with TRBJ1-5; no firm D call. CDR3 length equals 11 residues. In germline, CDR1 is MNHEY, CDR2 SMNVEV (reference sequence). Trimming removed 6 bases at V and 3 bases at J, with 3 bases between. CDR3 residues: CASSSNQPQHF. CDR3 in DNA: TGTGCCAGCAGCTCCAATCAGCCCCAGCATTTT.

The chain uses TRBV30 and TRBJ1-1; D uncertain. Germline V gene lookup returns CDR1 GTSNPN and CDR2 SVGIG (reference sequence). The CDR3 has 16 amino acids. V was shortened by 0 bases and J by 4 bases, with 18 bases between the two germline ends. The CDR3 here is CAWSVYRVSGGTEAFF. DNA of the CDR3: TGTGCCTGGAGTGTCTATAGGGTGAGCGGTGGCACTGAAGCTTTCTTT.

CDR3 in amino acids: CASHGGGGLNTEAFF. The DNA of the CDR3 is TGTGCCAGCCACGGTGGAGGGGGATTGAACACTGAAGCTTTCTTT. The chain has TRBV18 and TRBJ1-1; D possibly corresponds to TRBD1 (6 bases). Germline loops: CDR1 KGHSH, CDR2 LQKENI. This CDR3 is built from 15 residues. Trimming took 8 bases from V and 0 from J, leaving 16 bases between them.

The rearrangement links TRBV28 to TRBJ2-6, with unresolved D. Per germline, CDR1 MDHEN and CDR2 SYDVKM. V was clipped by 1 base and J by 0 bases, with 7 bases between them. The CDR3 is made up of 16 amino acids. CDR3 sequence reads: CASSLYISSGANVLTF. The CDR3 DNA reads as TGTGCCAGCAGTTTATACATAAGCTCTGGGGCCAACGTCCTGACTTTC.

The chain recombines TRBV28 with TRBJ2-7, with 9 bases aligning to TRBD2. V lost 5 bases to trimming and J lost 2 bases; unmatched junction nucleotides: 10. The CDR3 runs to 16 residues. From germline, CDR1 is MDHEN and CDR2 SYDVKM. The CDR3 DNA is TGTGCCAGCAGTCCCATAAGCGGGAGGATACCCTACGAGCAGTACTTC. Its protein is CASSPISGRIPYEQYF.

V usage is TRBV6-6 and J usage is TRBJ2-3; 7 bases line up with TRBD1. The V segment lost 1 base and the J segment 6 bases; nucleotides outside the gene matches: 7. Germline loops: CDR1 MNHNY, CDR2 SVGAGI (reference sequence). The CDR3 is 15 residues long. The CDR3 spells CASSYWDRDVDTQYF. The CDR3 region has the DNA TGTGCCAGCAGTTACTGGGACAGAGACGTTGATACGCAGTATTTT.

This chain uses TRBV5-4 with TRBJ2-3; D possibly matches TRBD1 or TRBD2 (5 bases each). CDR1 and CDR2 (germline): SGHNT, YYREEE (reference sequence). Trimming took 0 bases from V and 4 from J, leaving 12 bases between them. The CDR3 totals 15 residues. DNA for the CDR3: TGTGCCAGCAGCTTGGGGGGGTTTTTGGCAGATACGCAGTATTTT. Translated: CASSLGGFLADTQYF.

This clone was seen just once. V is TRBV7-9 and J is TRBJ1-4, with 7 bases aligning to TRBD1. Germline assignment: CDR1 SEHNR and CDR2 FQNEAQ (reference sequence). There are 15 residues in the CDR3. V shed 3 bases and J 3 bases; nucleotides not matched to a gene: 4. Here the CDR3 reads CASSFGGTANEKLFF. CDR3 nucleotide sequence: TGTGCCAGCAGCTTCGGGGGGACAGCTAATGAAAAACTGTTTTTT.

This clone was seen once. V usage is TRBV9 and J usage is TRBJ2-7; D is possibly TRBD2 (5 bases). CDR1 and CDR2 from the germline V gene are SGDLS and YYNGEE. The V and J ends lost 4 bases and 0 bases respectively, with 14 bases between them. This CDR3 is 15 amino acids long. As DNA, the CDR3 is TGTGCCAGCAGCCCCCGGGATACTACCTCCTACGAGCAGTACTTC. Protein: CASSPRDTTSYEQYF. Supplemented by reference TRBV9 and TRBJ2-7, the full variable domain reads DSGVTQTPKHLITATGQRVTLRCSPRSGDLSVYWYQQSLDQGLQFLIQYYNGEERAKGNILERFSAQQFPDLHSELNLSSLELGDSALYFCASSPRDTTSYEQYFGPGTRLTVT.

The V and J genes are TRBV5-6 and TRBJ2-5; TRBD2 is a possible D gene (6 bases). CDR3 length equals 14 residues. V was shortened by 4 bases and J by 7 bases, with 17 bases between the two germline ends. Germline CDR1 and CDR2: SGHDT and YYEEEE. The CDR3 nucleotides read TGTGCCAGCAGCCTTGGGACTCCTAGGGGGACCCAGTACTTC. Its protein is CASSLGTPRGTQYF.

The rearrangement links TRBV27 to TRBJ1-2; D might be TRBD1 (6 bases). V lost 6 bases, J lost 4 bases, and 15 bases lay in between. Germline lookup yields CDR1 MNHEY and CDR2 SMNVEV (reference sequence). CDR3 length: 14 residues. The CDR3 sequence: CASRPRIRGYGYTF. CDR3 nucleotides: TGTGCCAGCAGACCACGGATCAGGGGCTATGGCTACACCTTC.

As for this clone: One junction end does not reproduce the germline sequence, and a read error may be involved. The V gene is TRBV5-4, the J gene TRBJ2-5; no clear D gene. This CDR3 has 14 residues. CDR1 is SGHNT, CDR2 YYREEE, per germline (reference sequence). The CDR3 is CASSSTVDQGTQYF. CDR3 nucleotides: TGTGCCAGCAGCTCTACCGTGGACCAAGGGACCCAGTACTTC.

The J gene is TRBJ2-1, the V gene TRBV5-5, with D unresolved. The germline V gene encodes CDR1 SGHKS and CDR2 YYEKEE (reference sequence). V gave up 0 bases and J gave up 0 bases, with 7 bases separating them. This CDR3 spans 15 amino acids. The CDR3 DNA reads TGTGCCAGCAGCTTGGCCCCGAGCTCCTACAATGAGCAGTTCTTC. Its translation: CASSLAPSSYNEQFF. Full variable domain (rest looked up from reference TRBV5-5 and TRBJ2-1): DAGVTQSPTHLIKTRGQQVTLRCSPISGHKSVSWYQQVLGQGPQFIFQYYEKEERGRGNFPDRFSARQFPNYSSELNVNALLLGDSALYLCASSLAPSSYNEQFFGPGTRLTVL.

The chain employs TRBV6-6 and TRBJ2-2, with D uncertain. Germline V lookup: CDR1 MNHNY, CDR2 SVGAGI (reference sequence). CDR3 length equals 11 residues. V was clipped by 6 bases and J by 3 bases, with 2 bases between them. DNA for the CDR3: TGTGCCAGCAGGGACACCGGGGAGCTGTTTTTT. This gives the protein CASRDTGELFF.

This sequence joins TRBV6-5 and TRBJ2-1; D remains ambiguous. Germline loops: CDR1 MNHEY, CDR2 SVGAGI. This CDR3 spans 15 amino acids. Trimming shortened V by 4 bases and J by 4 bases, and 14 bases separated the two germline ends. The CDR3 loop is CASSFRDGSYNEQFF. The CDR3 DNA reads TGTGCCAGCAGTTTTCGAGACGGATCATACAATGAGCAGTTCTTC.

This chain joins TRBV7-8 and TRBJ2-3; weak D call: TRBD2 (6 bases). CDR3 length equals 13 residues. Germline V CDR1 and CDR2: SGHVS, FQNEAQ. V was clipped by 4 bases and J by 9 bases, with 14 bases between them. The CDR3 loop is CASSWATRGTQYF. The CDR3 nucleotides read TGTGCCAGCAGCTGGGCGACTAGGGGCACGCAGTATTTT.

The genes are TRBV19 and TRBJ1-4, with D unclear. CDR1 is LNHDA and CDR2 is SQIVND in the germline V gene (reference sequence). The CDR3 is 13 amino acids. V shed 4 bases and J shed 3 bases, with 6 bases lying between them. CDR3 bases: TGTGCCAGTAGTAGGAACGCTAATGAAAAACTGTTTTTT. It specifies CASSRNANEKLFF.

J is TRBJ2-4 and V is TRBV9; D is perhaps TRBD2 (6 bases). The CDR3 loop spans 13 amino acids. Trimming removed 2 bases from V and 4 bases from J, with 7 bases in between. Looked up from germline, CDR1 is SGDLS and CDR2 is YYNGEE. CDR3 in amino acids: CASSVGGKNIQYF. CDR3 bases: TGTGCCAGCAGCGTTGGAGGGAAAAACATTCAGTACTTC.

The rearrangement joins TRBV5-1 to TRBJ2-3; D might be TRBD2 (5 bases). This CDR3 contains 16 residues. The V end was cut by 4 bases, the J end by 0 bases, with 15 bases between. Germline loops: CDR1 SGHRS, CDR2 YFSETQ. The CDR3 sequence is CASSGSLGESTDTQYF. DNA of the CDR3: TGCGCCAGCAGCGGATCTTTGGGAGAGAGCACAGATACGCAGTATTTT.

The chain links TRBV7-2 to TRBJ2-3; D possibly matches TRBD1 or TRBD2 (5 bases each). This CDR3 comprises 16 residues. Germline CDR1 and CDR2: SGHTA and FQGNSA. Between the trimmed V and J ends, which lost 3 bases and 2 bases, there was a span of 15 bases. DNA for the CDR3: TGTGCCAGCAGCTTGTTGGGGGTGGGAGTCACAGATACGCAGTATTTT. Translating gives CASSLLGVGVTDTQYF.

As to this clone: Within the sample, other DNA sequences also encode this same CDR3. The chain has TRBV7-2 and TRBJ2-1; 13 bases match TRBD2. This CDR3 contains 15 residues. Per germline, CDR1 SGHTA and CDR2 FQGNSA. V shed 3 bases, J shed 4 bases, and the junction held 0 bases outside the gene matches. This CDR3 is CASSLGLAGYNEQFF. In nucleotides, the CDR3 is TGTGCCAGCAGCTTGGGACTAGCGGGGTACAATGAGCAGTTCTTC.